A single sample is the source of the 11 T cell receptor beta chains below, sequenced in a study of T cells expressing NK-cell markers. For each CDR3 protein, TCRdb gives one entry from its re-call of the 5' RACE reads, without DNA. The sample is made up of approximately 170,000 distinct CDR3 sequences, and the top ten hold 20% to 25% of it. The specimen sequenced was blood T cells: a sorted CD56 or NKG2C T cell subset, CD4+ or CD8+ T cells, or bulk PBMC T cells (not recorded which). The source of these receptors is a man aged 18 to 70 in good health.

This chain joins TRBV19 and TRBJ1-5. This CDR3 has 12 residues. Looked up from germline, CDR1 is LNHDA and CDR2 is SQIVND (reference sequence). The chain's CDR3 is CASTDKNQPQHF.

This chain joins TRBV28 and TRBJ2-7; TCRdb designates TRBD2, a call that cannot be tested without DNA. The CDR3 length is 16 residues. CDR1 and CDR2 from the germline V gene are MDHEN and SYDVKM. Here the CDR3 reads CASRESSGGAFYEQYF.

The rearrangement uses TRBV9 and TRBJ1-4. This CDR3 has 20 amino acids. Germline CDR1 SGDLS, CDR2 YYNGEE. CDR3 residues: CASSPLPGLPVTPSNEKLFF.

This chain joins TRBV6-1 and TRBJ1-6; absent DNA, TCRdb's TRBD1 call cannot be checked. The CDR3 totals 14 residues. The germline V gene encodes CDR1 MNHNS and CDR2 SASEGT. CDR3: CATAQGANNSPLHF.

The V and J genes are TRBV6-1 and TRBJ2-7. Germline CDR1 is MNHNS and CDR2 is SASEGT. This CDR3 is 16 amino acids long. CDR3: CASTRFYRQGTYEQYF.

This chain links TRBV28 with TRBJ2-1; checking the TCRdb D call of TRBD1 is not possible without DNA. The CDR3 length is 14 residues. Germline V gives CDR1 MDHEN, CDR2 SYDVKM. The CDR3 loop is CASSLRGRINEQFF.

The rearrangement links TRBV3-1 to TRBJ2-7; TCRdb returns TRBD2, unconfirmable since there is no DNA. This CDR3 is built from 18 residues. Germline CDR1 LGHDT, CDR2 YNNKEL (reference sequence). CDR3 loop: CASSQVPGLAGPSYEQYF.

V usage is TRBV21-1 and J usage is TRBJ2-5; TCRdb's D call, TRBD2, is unchecked because there is no DNA. TRBV21-1 is described as a pseudogene. The CDR3 extends over 13 amino acids. The CDR3 sequence is CASSKPSFETQYF.

This chain joins TRBV7-9 and TRBJ2-7; TCRdb returns TRBD1, unconfirmable since there is no DNA. Germline-derived CDR1 and CDR2 are SEHNR and FQNEAQ (reference sequence). The CDR3 spans 14 residues. The CDR3 here is CASSSRDRVVEQYF.

V gene TRBV6-1 combines with J gene TRBJ2-7. The CDR3 runs 16 residues. CDR1 is MNHNS and CDR2 is SASEGT in the germline V gene. CDR3 residues: CASSEEVHATSYEQYF.

The chain is built from TRBV15 and TRBJ1-2. The CDR3 consists of 15 residues. Germline CDR1 and CDR2: LNHNV and YYDKDF (reference sequence). CDR3 loop: CATSGPGGALYGYTF.